These 25 T cell receptor beta chains came from one sample sequenced in a study of T cell responses to AZD1222 COVID-19 vaccine. TCRdb's copy holds only in-frame clones and misses some; the assay was immunoSEQ multiplex PCR. Among some 79,000 clones listed, 80% to 90% were seen once. Material: peripheral blood, obtained 28 days after the second AZD1222 dose. The receptors derive from an adult who received the AZD1222 COVID-19 vaccine.

The chain recombines TRBV19 with TRBJ2-1; 12 bases map to TRBD2. J gave up 7 bases and V 3 bases, and 7 bases lay outside the gene matches. CDR3 length: 16 residues. Germline lookup yields CDR1 LNHDA and CDR2 SQIVND (reference sequence). CDR3 sequence (DNA): TGTGCCAGTAGTATCGTCGGGACTAGCGGGCTAAATGAGCAGTTCTTC. Protein sequence: CASSIVGTSGLNEQFF.

The rearrangement uses TRBV24-1 and TRBJ1-5; 7 nucleotides line up with TRBD1. The CDR3 has 13 residues. The ends lost 5 bases at V and 4 bases at J; junction bases unmatched: 1. Germline V gene sequence: CDR1 KGHDR, CDR2 SFDVKD. Here the CDR3 reads CATSGDSNQPQHF. The CDR3 region has the DNA TGTGCCACCAGTGGGGACAGTAATCAGCCCCAGCATTTT.

The chain carries TRBV6-5 and TRBJ1-6; TRBD1 agrees at 8 bases. Trimming took 7 bases from V and 7 from J; bases not matched to a gene: 9. Germline assignment: CDR1 MNHEY and CDR2 SVGAGI. This CDR3 region has 15 residues. This chain's CDR3 is CASTLDRGGNSPLHF. DNA of the CDR3: TGTGCCAGCACCTTAGACAGGGGTGGAAATTCACCCCTCCACTTT.

The chain couples TRBV28 to TRBJ2-3; perhaps TRBD1 as D (6 bases). The CDR3 consists of 14 residues. Trimming took 3 bases from V and 1 from J, leaving 8 bases between them. CDR1 is MDHEN and CDR2 is SYDVKM in the germline V gene. The CDR3 sequence is CASSFWTGTDTQYF. CDR3 nucleotide sequence: TGTGCCAGCAGTTTTTGGACAGGCACAGATACGCAGTATTTT.

V usage is TRBV3-1 (or the pseudogene TRBV3-2) and J usage is TRBJ1-6; no reliable D call. Germline-derived CDR1 and CDR2 are LGHDT and YNNKEL (reference sequence). The V end lost 3 bases, the J end lost 6 bases, and 12 bases lay between the germline ends. The CDR3 extends over 15 amino acids. CDR3 nucleotides: TGTGCCAGCAGCCAGGGATCAGCACGTAATTCACCCCTCCACTTT. Translating it yields CASSQGSARNSPLHF.

This clone was recorded only once. This sequence joins TRBV7-7 and TRBJ1-4; D unresolved. Trimming pared 4 bases from V and 4 bases from J, leaving 13 bases between. The CDR3 sequence is 15 residues long. Germline V gene data show CDR1 as SSHAT and CDR2 as FNYEAQ (reference sequence). The CDR3 spells CASSSTPGVNEKLFF. CDR3 DNA sequence: TGTGCCAGCAGCTCAACCCCGGGCGTTAATGAAAAACTGTTTTTT.

This chain joins TRBV7-2 and TRBJ1-1; tentative D call: TRBD1 (5 bases). CDR3 length: 11 residues. Germline assignment: CDR1 SGHTA and CDR2 FQGNSA. V was shortened by 4 bases and J by 11 bases, with 11 bases between the two germline ends. The CDR3 spells CASSWGMAAFF. The DNA of the CDR3 is TGTGCCAGCAGCTGGGGGATGGCGGCTTTCTTT.

This clone has just one count. The rearrangement uses TRBV7-4 and TRBJ2-7, with TRBD1 identical over 9 bases. Losses at the gene ends were 5 bases for V and 3 bases for J; bases not matched to a gene: 5. This CDR3 comprises 14 residues. Looked up from germline, CDR1 is SGHVT and CDR2 is SQSDAQ. The CDR3 here is CASSPGQGDYEQYF. The DNA for the CDR3 is TGTGCCAGCAGCCCGGGACAGGGAGACTACGAGCAGTACTTC.

The chain has TRBV28 and TRBJ1-1; unclear D gene. Germline lookup yields CDR1 MDHEN and CDR2 SYDVKM. V dropped 5 bases and J dropped 11 bases, with 12 bases sitting between them. The CDR3 totals 11 residues. The CDR3: CASSIPGGAFF. DNA of the CDR3: TGTGCCAGCAGTATCCCAGGAGGGGCTTTCTTT.

The genes are TRBV7-2 and TRBJ2-5; D is unclear. The germline CDR1 and CDR2 sequences are SGHTA and FQGNSA. V gave up 11 bases and J gave up 2 bases, with 12 bases separating them. The CDR3 totals 12 residues. CDR3 DNA: TGTGCCTGTGGGGTCTCGCAAGAGACCCAGTACTTC. It encodes CACGVSQETQYF.

The chain has TRBV5-1 and TRBJ2-7; TRBD1 might be the D (6 bases). The CDR3 spans 15 residues. Germline loops: CDR1 SGHRS, CDR2 YFSETQ. Trimming stripped 3 bases from V and 3 bases from J, with 16 bases between. The CDR3 sequence: CASSSRQASSYEQYF. The CDR3 coding sequence is TGCGCCAGCAGCTCCAGACAGGCTAGTAGCTACGAGCAGTACTTC.

V and J are TRBV5-4 and TRBJ2-3, with D unresolved. Germline CDR1 SGHNT, CDR2 YYREEE (reference sequence). V shed 4 bases and J shed 6 bases, with 15 bases lying between them. The CDR3 sequence is 14 residues long. The chain's CDR3 is CASSLTAEKDTQYF. CDR3 coding DNA: TGTGCCAGCAGCCTGACCGCAGAAAAGGATACGCAGTATTTT.

V gene TRBV5-5 combines with J gene TRBJ1-1, with D perhaps matching TRBD1 (6 bases). The CDR3 is made up of 16 amino acids. Germline lookup yields CDR1 SGHKS and CDR2 YYEKEE (reference sequence). The V gene lost 1 base and the J gene lost 1 base, with 14 bases spanning the gap. The CDR3 region has the DNA TGTGCCAGCAGCTTGAGCCGGACAGTCTCGAACACTGAAGCTTTCTTT. Translating it yields CASSLSRTVSNTEAFF.

The chain combines TRBV15 with TRBJ2-2; 8 nucleotides align to TRBD2. This CDR3 is built from 17 residues. Losses at the gene ends were 1 base for V and 1 base for J; bases not matched to a gene: 5. Germline V gene sequence: CDR1 LNHNV, CDR2 YYDKDF (reference sequence). CDR3 nucleotide sequence: TGTGCCACCAGCAGAGGCCCAGCGGGGGAGAACACCGGGGAGCTGTTTTTT. Translating it yields CATSRGPAGENTGELFF.

The chain employs TRBV18 and TRBJ2-2, with TRBD2 identical over 8 bases. The germline V gene has CDR1 KGHSH and CDR2 LQKENI. J lost 3 bases, V lost 0 bases, and 0 bases had no gene match. The CDR3 loop spans 15 amino acids. The CDR3 DNA sequence: TGTGCCAGCTCACCACCGGGACTAGACACCGGGGAGCTGTTTTTT. Amino acid sequence: CASSPPGLDTGELFF.

The chain recombines TRBV28 with TRBJ2-2, with 8 bases identical to TRBD1. J gave up 0 bases and V 6 bases, and 6 bases lay outside the gene matches. Per the germline V gene, CDR1 is MDHEN and CDR2 is SYDVKM. The CDR3 is made up of 16 amino acids. The CDR3 nucleotides read TGTGCCAGCAGGCCGGACAGGGCCGCGAACACCGGGGAGCTGTTTTTT. Protein: CASRPDRAANTGELFF.

The gene calls are TRBV4-1 and TRBJ1-4; possible D gene TRBD1, 5 bases. The CDR3 spans 16 residues. The ends were cut back, 1 base at V and 4 bases at J, with 13 bases in the middle. Germline CDR1 MGHRA, CDR2 YSYEKL. The CDR3 reads CASSQGFGDFNEKLFF. The CDR3 DNA follows: TGCGCCAGCAGCCAAGGGTTTGGGGACTTTAATGAAAAACTGTTTTTT.

The chain carries TRBV5-6 and TRBJ1-4, with D possibly being TRBD1 (5 bases). Trimming took 4 bases from V and 6 from J, leaving 10 bases between them. CDR1 and CDR2 (germline): SGHDT, YYEEEE. The CDR3 sequence is 13 residues long. Here the CDR3 DNA reads TGTGCCAGCAGCACCGGGACGGATGAAAAACTGTTTTTT. It specifies CASSTGTDEKLFF.

V gene TRBV11-3 combines with J gene TRBJ1-2; D call uncertain. V shed 0 bases and J shed 4 bases, with 3 bases lying between them. The V gene's germline CDR1 is SGHNT and CDR2 YENEEA. The CDR3 runs 12 residues. CDR3: CASSLDGYGYTF. The CDR3 DNA follows: TGTGCCAGCAGCTTAGATGGCTATGGCTACACCTTC.

With respect to this clone: Relative to the germline gene, one junction end is altered; a read error may explain this. J is TRBJ2-1 and V is TRBV29-1, with 11 bases matching TRBD2. CDR1 SQVTM and CDR2 ANQGSEA come from the germline V gene. The CDR3 length is 13 residues. In nucleotides, the CDR3 is TGTACTAGCGGGAGTCCAATGTACAATGAGCAGTTCTTC. It is translated as CTSGSPMYNEQFF.

This chain uses TRBV5-4 with TRBJ1-3; D unresolved. With 0 bases removed from V and 0 bases from J, the gap between germline ends came to 13 bases. Germline CDR1 reads SGHNT; CDR2 reads YYREEE (reference sequence). The CDR3 spans 17 residues. For the CDR3, the DNA is TGTGCCAGCAGCTTGGATGCGGCACAATACTCTGGAAACACCATATATTTT. This sequence encodes CASSLDAAQYSGNTIYF.

J is TRBJ2-7 and V is TRBV19; D may be TRBD1 or TRBD2 (5 bases each). The CDR3 has 12 amino acids. V was trimmed by 4 bases and J by 3 bases, leaving 7 bases between them. Germline CDR1 reads LNHDA; CDR2 reads SQIVND (reference sequence). CDR3: CASSRDGYEQYF. The DNA of the CDR3 is TGTGCCAGTAGTAGGGACGGCTACGAGCAGTACTTC.

V gene TRBV7-2 combines with J gene TRBJ2-5; TRBD2 might be the D (6 bases). The V gene's germline CDR1 is SGHTA and CDR2 FQGNSA. The ends were cut back, 5 bases at V and 5 bases at J, with 21 bases in the middle. The CDR3 consists of 16 residues. The CDR3: CASSPLGGGAGETQYF. The DNA for the CDR3 is TGTGCCAGCAGCCCTCTAGGTGGAGGGGCAGGGGAGACCCAGTACTTC.

The chain combines TRBV11-2 with TRBJ1-4; 8 nucleotides align to TRBD1. The CDR3 covers 16 residues. Germline V CDR1 and CDR2: SGHAT, FQNNGV. V lost 4 bases to trimming and J lost 4 bases; unmatched junction nucleotides: 8. The CDR3 is CASSYGQGSSNEKLFF. CDR3 nucleotide sequence: TGTGCCAGCAGCTATGGACAGGGTTCTAGTAATGAAAAACTGTTTTTT.

This rearrangement joins TRBV29-1 to TRBJ1-2; 7 bases fit TRBD1. The V gene end was trimmed by 5 bases and the J gene end by 4 bases; junction bases not matched to a gene: 7. Germline V gene sequence: CDR1 SQVTM, CDR2 ANQGSEA. The CDR3 has 13 residues. The CDR3 nucleotides read TGCAGCGTTCCCTCCGGGACAGCCTATGGCTACACCTTC. Translating gives CSVPSGTAYGYTF.